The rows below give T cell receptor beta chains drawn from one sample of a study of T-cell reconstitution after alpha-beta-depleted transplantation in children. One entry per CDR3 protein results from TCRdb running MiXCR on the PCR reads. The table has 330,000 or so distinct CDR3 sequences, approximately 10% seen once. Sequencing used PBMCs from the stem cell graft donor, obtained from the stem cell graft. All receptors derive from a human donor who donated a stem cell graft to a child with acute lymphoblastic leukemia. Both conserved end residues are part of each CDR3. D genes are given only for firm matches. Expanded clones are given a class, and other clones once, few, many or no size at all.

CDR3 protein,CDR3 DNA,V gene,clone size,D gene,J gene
CASRGAGRGGELFF,TGTGCCAGCCGCGGAGCGGGAAGGGGCGGGGAGCTGTTTTTT,TRBV6-1,NA,TRBD2,TRBJ2-2
CASSLADTINYGYTF,TGTGCCAGCAGCTTAGCGGACACCATTAACTATGGCTACACCTTC,TRBV7-2,NA,NA,TRBJ1-2
CASSRSVMDTQYF,TGCGCCAGCAGCCGGTCAGTGATGGATACGCAGTATTTT,TRBV5-1,many,NA,TRBJ2-3
CASSRRSASSYEQYF,TGTGCCAGCAGCCGTCGAAGCGCCAGCTCCTACGAGCAGTACTTC,TRBV7-9,many,NA,TRBJ2-7
CASSTSASSYNEQFF,TGTGCCAGCAGCACTAGCGCGAGCTCCTACAATGAGCAGTTCTTC,TRBV27,many,TRBD2,TRBJ2-1
CASSPRTSGIGDTQYF,TGTGCCAGCAGCCCCAGGACTAGCGGGATTGGGGATACGCAGTATTTT,TRBV5-6,NA,TRBD2,TRBJ2-3
CASSRTDHTDTQYF,TGTGCCAGCAGCCGGACGGACCACACAGATACGCAGTATTTT,TRBV7-9,few,NA,TRBJ2-3
CASSSGAGSYTF,TGCGCCAGCAGTTCTGGGGCAGGGTCTTACACCTTC,TRBV5-1,NA,NA,TRBJ1-2
CASSSGRLYGYTF,TGTGCCAGCAGTTCAGGCAGATTGTATGGCTACACCTTC,TRBV25-1,few,NA,TRBJ1-2
CASSFLDRADTEAFF,TGTGCCAGCAGCTTTCTCGACCGGGCGGACACTGAAGCTTTCTTT,TRBV7-8,few,NA,TRBJ1-1
CSVVRQGANTEAFF,TGCAGCGTTGTCAGACAGGGGGCAAACACTGAAGCTTTCTTT,TRBV29-1,few,TRBD1,TRBJ1-1
CSATRPRTYEQYF,TGCAGTGCTACCCGACCTAGAACATACGAGCAGTACTTC,TRBV20-1,many,NA,TRBJ2-7
CSAIRLLDQQFF,TGCAGCGCAATTAGACTCCTTGATCAGCAGTTCTTC,TRBV29-1,NA,NA,TRBJ2-1
CASSLVVSGSYNEQFF,TGCGCCAGCAGCTTGGTCGTTAGCGGCTCCTACAATGAGCAGTTCTTC,TRBV5-1,NA,NA,TRBJ2-1
CASRLEDLPNNEQFF,TGTGCCAGTCGGCTTGAGGATTTACCTAACAATGAGCAGTTCTTC,TRBV19,once,NA,TRBJ2-1
CASSLRRLAGTGELFF,TGTGCCAGCAGCTTAAGGCGGCTAGCGGGCACCGGGGAGCTGTTTTTT,TRBV7-8,NA,TRBD2,TRBJ2-2
CASSLARGTYNEQFF,TGTGCCAGCAGCCTCGCCCGGGGCACCTACAATGAGCAGTTCTTC,TRBV11-2,NA,NA,TRBJ2-1
CASRDGLAGYNEQFF,TGTGCCAGCAGAGACGGACTAGCGGGTTACAATGAGCAGTTCTTC,TRBV27,few,TRBD2,TRBJ2-1
CASSQLAKTYEQYF,TGTGCCAGCAGCCAACTAGCGAAGACCTACGAGCAGTACTTC,TRBV3-1,NA,NA,TRBJ2-7
CASSQDLTSAPREQYF,TGTGCCAGCAGCCAAGATCTGACTAGCGCACCTAGGGAGCAGTACTTC,TRBV4-2,few,TRBD2,TRBJ2-7
CGSSPTGQYPYGYTF,TGTGGCAGCAGCCCGACAGGACAGTATCCATATGGCTACACCTTC,TRBV7-9,once,NA,TRBJ1-2
CASNLGSSSYNEQFF,TGTGCCAGCAACTTGGGTTCGAGCTCCTACAATGAGCAGTTCTTC,TRBV7-8,NA,NA,TRBJ2-1
CSARGSRLAGPFDSYEQYF,TGCAGTGCTAGAGGTAGTAGGCTAGCGGGCCCATTCGATTCCTACGAGCAGTACTTC,TRBV20-1,NA,TRBD2,TRBJ2-7